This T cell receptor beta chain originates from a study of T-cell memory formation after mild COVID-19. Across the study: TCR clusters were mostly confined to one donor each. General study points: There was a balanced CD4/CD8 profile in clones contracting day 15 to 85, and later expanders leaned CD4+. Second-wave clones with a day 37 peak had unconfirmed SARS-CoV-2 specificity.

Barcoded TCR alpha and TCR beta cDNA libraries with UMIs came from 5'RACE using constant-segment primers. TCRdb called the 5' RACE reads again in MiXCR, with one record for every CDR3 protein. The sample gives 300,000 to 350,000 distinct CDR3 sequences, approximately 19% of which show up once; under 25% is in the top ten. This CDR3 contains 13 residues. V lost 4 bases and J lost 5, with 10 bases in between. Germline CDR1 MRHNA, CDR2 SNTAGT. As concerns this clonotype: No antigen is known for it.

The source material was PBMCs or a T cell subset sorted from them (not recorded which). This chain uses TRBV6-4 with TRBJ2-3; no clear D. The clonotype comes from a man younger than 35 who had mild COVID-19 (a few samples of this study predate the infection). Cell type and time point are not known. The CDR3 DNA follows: TGTGCCAGCAGTGCCGACTCCCAAGATACGCAGTATTTT. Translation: CASSADSQDTQYF.